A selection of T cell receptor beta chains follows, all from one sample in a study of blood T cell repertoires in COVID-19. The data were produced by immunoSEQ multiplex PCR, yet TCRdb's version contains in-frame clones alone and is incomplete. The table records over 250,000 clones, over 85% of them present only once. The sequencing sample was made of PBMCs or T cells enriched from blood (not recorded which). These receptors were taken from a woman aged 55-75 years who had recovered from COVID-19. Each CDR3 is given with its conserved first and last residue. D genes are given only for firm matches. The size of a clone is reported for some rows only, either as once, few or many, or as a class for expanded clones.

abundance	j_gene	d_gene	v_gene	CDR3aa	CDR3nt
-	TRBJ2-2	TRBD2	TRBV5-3	CASLVAGYTGELFF	TGTGCCAGTCTGGTAGCGGGCTACACCGGGGAGCTGTTTTTT
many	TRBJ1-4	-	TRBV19	CASSRGSGAGNEKLFF	TGTGCCAGTAGTAGGGGCTCTGGGGCAGGGAATGAAAAACTGTTTTTT
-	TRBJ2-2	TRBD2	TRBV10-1	CASRGTRNTGELFF	TGCGCCAGCAGGGGGACTAGGAACACCGGGGAGCTGTTTTTT
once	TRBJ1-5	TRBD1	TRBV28	CASRLTGTGYVQPQHF	TGTGCCAGCAGGCTAACCGGGACAGGGTATGTTCAGCCCCAGCATTTT
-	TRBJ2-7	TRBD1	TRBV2	CASRGTGVTYEQYF	TGTGCCAGCAGGGGAACAGGGGTTACCTACGAGCAGTACTTC
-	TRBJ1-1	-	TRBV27	CASSLQGIQGKDTEAFF	TGTGCCAGCAGTTTACAGGGAATTCAGGGGAAGGACACTGAAGCTTTCTTT
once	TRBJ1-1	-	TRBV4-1	CASSQDRVSSLEAFF	TGCGCCAGCAGCCAAGACAGGGTTTCATCTCTTGAAGCTTTCTTT
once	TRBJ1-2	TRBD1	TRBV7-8	CASSMTGLNGYTF	TGTGCCAGCAGCATGACAGGGCTCAACGGCTACACCTTC
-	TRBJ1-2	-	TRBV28	CASTAGYVNYGYTF	TGTGCCAGCACCGCGGGGTACGTTAACTATGGCTACACCTTC
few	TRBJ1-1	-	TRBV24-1	CATSDLNGIEAFF	TGTGCCACCAGTGATTTGAACGGTATTGAAGCTTTCTTT
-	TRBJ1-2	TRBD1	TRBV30	CAWSAETGSGYTF	TGTGCCTGGAGTGCGGAGACAGGGAGCGGCTACACCTTC
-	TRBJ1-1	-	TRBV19	CASSISSTEAFF	TGTGCCAGTAGTATTAGCAGTACTGAAGCTTTCTTT
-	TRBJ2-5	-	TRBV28	CASSFGSSSETQYF	TGTGCCAGCAGTTTTGGCAGTTCCTCAGAGACCCAGTACTTC
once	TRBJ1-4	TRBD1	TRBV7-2	CASSAGGDSKIF	TGTGCCAGCAGCGCCGGGGGGGACAGCAAGATTTTT
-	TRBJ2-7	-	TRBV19	CASSPRGRGNYEQYF	TGTGCCAGTAGTCCACGGGGGAGGGGGAACTACGAGCAGTACTTC
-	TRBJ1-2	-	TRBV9	CASSVAGDISGYTF	TGTGCCAGCAGCGTAGCAGGGGACATCAGTGGCTACACCTTC
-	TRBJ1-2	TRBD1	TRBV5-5	CASSTDRGRFGYTF	TGTGCCAGCAGCACGGACAGGGGGCGCTTCGGCTACACCTTC
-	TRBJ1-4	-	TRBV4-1	CASSQDGGAANEKLFF	TGCGCCAGCAGCCAAGATGGCGGGGCAGCTAATGAAAAACTGTTTTTT
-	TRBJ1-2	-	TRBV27	CASSRGGNGGYTF	TGTGCCAGCAGCCGTGGGGGGAACGGTGGCTACACCTTC
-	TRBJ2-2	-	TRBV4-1	CASSGYSGPGELFF	TGCGCCAGCAGCGGATATAGCGGCCCCGGGGAGCTGTTTTTT
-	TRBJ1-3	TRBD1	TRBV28	CASRDPGGSGNTIYF	TGTGCCAGCAGGGACCCAGGGGGCTCTGGAAACACCATATATTTT
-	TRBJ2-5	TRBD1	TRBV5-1	CASSLMGDSQETQYF	TGCGCCAGCAGCTTGATGGGGGACAGCCAAGAGACCCAGTACTTC
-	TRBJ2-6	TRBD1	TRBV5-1	CASSLVQGAGANVLTF	TGCGCCAGCAGCTTGGTACAGGGGGCGGGGGCCAACGTCCTGACTTTC
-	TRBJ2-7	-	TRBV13	CASSFGRNEQYF	TGTGCCAGCAGCTTCGGTAGAAACGAGCAGTACTTC
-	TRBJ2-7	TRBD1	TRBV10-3	CAISGDRGPYEQYF	TGTGCCATCAGTGGGGACAGGGGCCCCTACGAGCAGTACTTC
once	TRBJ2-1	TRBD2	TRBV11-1	CASSLLAGDINEQFF	TGTGCCAGCAGCTTACTAGCGGGAGATATCAATGAGCAGTTCTTC